The following is a TCR beta chain sequence with its context. The data were taken from a study of blood T cell repertoires in COVID-19. Study-wide background: Material from acute and convalescent COVID-19 was sourced from the United States, Italy and Spain.

TCRdb keeps only in-frame clones here, not all; method: immunoSEQ multiplex PCR. In the table there are about 270,000 clones, roughly 89% of which are singletons. What was sequenced was peripheral blood. The TCR was taken from a man between 45 and 60 years old with acute or convalescent COVID-19.

CDR3 in amino acids: CASSGGGAVYGNTIYF. The CDR3 DNA sequence: TGTGCCAGCAGCGGAGGGGGCGCGGTATATGGAAACACCATATATTTT. This chain uses TRBV13 with TRBJ1-3, with 7 bases aligning to TRBD1. Trimming at V came to 5 bases and at J to 3 bases, leaving 10 bases not matched to a gene. The V gene's germline CDR1 is PRHDT and CDR2 FYEKMQ (reference sequence). The CDR3 is 16 residues long.